This T cell receptor beta chain was identified during a study of control samples from healthy donors and cancer patients. Produced via immunoSEQ multiplex PCR; TCRdb's table is partial and in-frame only. The sample lists over 110,000 clones; roughly nine tenths were seen once. Germline CDR1 reads MNHEY; CDR2 reads SVGAGI. The V end was cut by 5 bases, the J end by 2 bases, with 3 bases between. The CDR3 contains 12 residues. The source material was blood. The chain recombines TRBV6-5 with TRBJ2-2; D ambiguous. This receptor was identified in a young woman in good health. The CDR3 region is CASSHNTGELFF. CDR3 coding DNA: TGTGCCAGCAGTCACAACACCGGGGAGCTGTTTTTT.